This T cell receptor beta chain was found in a study of blood T cell repertoires in COVID-19. At the level of the study: T cells, B-cell-depleted T cells, or PBMCs provided the cDNA or gDNA that served as material.

Assay: immunoSEQ multiplex PCR; the TCRdb copy retains only in-frame clones and omits some. In the table there are more than 200,000 clones, around four fifths of which are singletons. V was pared by 4 bases and J by 8 bases, with 5 bases of the junction left unmatched. The CDR3 has 13 residues. Germline CDR1 is SGHRS and CDR2 is YFSETQ. The receptor was isolated from a man in his forties or fifties with active or convalescent COVID-19. The V call is TRBV5-1, the J call TRBJ1-2; 10 bases map to TRBD1. Sequencing was done on a sample of peripheral blood. The CDR3 DNA follows: TGCGCCAGCAGCCGGGACAGGGGCCACGGCTACACCTTC. Its protein product is CASSRDRGHGYTF. The whole variable domain, filled in from reference TRBV5-1 and TRBJ1-2, reads KAGVTQTPRYLIKTRGQQVTLSCSPISGHRSVSWYQQTPGQGLQFLFEYFSETQRNKGNFPGRFSGRQFSNSRSEMNVSTLELGDSALYLCASSRDRGHGYTFGSGTRLTVV.